Listed here is a single T cell receptor beta chain. Its specificity is unknown. This sample was taken from a study of OX40 agonist ivuxolimab in advanced cancers. Study-wide results and limits: Partial responders at 0.1-3.0 mg/kg had among the lowest clonal expansion. CD8+ T cells averaged more expanded clones than CD4+.

The CDR3 covers 16 residues. Germline V gene sequence: CDR1 LNHDA, CDR2 SQIVND (reference sequence). Losses at the gene ends were 3 bases for V and 7 bases for J; bases not matched to a gene: 9. Clones were sequenced by immunoSEQ multiplex PCR, and TCRdb holds only the in-frame ones, with some missing. The table has 58,000 or so clones, about 83% seen once. The gene calls are TRBV19 and TRBJ1-2; 12 bases map to TRBD1. This sequence was found in an adult with an advanced solid tumor such as melanoma, head and neck, liver or kidney cancer. Sequenced here: CD4+ or CD8+ T cells sorted from blood, sampled in a trial of the OX40 agonist ivuxolimab. The chain's CDR3 is CASSITRGQGAIGYTF. CDR3 coding DNA: TGTGCCAGTAGTATTACACGGGGACAGGGGGCGATTGGCTACACCTTC.